The 30 T cell receptor beta chains in this list originate from one sample, sequenced in a study of blood T cell repertoires in COVID-19. TCRdb's table, derived via immunoSEQ multiplex PCR, lists solely in-frame clones and lacks some. The profile shows more than 250,000 clones, about 83% of them singletons. Input material: peripheral blood. The receptors come from a woman aged 50 to 60 with acute or convalescent COVID-19.

The chain combines TRBV24-1 with TRBJ2-3; D call uncertain. The CDR3 consists of 14 residues. From germline, CDR1 is KGHDR and CDR2 SFDVKD. The ends were cut back, 5 bases at V and 1 base at J, with 9 bases in the middle. The CDR3 loop reads CATSARTGTDTQYF. The CDR3 coding sequence is TGTGCCACCAGTGCCAGAACCGGCACAGATACGCAGTATTTT.

This clone occurred a few times. V and J are TRBV27 and TRBJ1-6, with TRBD1 matching 10 bases. CDR3 length equals 14 residues. The germline V gene has CDR1 MNHEY and CDR2 SMNVEV (reference sequence). The trim removed 6 bases at V and 10 bases at J, leaving 6 bases unmatched. CDR3 coding DNA: TGTGCCAGCAGCGACGGGACAGGGGAATCACCCCTCCACTTT. Translated, it gives CASSDGTGESPLHF.

The chain uses TRBV7-2 and TRBJ2-1, with 9 positions matching TRBD2. Germline V gives CDR1 SGHTA, CDR2 FQGNSA. The trim removed 2 bases at V and 9 bases at J, leaving 17 bases unmatched. CDR3 length equals 18 residues. The CDR3 nucleotides read TGTGCCAGCAGCTTATCATTACCGCTAATAGCGGGGGACATTGAGCAGTTCTTC. This translates into CASSLSLPLIAGDIEQFF.

J is TRBJ2-5 and V is TRBV3-1 (or the pseudogene TRBV3-2); D might be TRBD2 (5 bases). V was pared by 2 bases and J by 7 bases, with 14 bases between. Germline V lookup: CDR1 LGHDT, CDR2 YNNKEL (reference sequence). The CDR3 has 14 residues. The CDR3 DNA follows: TGTGCCAGCAGCCAACAACTAGAGTCTGTGACCCAGTACTTC. Its protein product is CASSQQLESVTQYF.

The chain combines TRBV6-4 with TRBJ1-1; a weak D match, TRBD1 (5 bases). The CDR3 is 13 amino acids. With 5 bases removed from V and 5 bases from J, the gap between germline ends came to 12 bases. Per germline, CDR1 MRHNA and CDR2 SNTAGT. CDR3 protein: CASSQTGGTEAFF. The CDR3 DNA reads as TGTGCCAGCAGTCAGACTGGGGGGACTGAAGCTTTCTTT.

CDR3 nucleotides: TGTGCCAGCAGCACAAGAAGAACTAATGAAAAACTGTTTTTT. It codes for CASSTRRTNEKLFF. The chain has TRBV3-1 (or the pseudogene TRBV3-2) and TRBJ1-4; D ambiguous. This CDR3 spans 14 amino acids. With 5 bases removed from V and 1 base from J, the gap between germline ends came to 8 bases. In germline, CDR1 is LGHDT, CDR2 YNNKEL (reference sequence).

The chain joins TRBV6-2 or TRBV6-3 to TRBJ1-1; possibly TRBD1 for D (5 bases). Germline values: CDR1 MNHEY, CDR2 SVGEGT. The CDR3 totals 14 residues. Trimming removed 4 bases from V and 0 bases from J, with 9 bases in between. CDR3 sequence (DNA): TGTGCCAGCAGTTCAAACAGGCTGAACACTGAAGCTTTCTTT. Translation: CASSSNRLNTEAFF.

The CDR3 loop is CASSQGGFDQPQHF. CDR3 DNA sequence: TGTGCCAGCTCACAGGGGGGGTTTGATCAGCCCCAGCATTTT. This chain connects TRBV18 to TRBJ1-5, with D maybe TRBD1 (6 bases). Between the trimmed V and J ends, which lost 4 bases and 5 bases, there was a span of 12 bases. CDR3 length equals 14 residues. The germline CDR1 and CDR2 sequences are KGHSH and LQKENI.

This rearrangement joins TRBV6-2 or TRBV6-3 to TRBJ2-4; 7 positions agree with TRBD2. This CDR3 is 17 amino acids long. Per the germline V gene, CDR1 is MNHEY and CDR2 is SVGEGT. The junction had 8 bases not matched to a gene; V was cut back by 0 bases and J by 3 bases. This CDR3 is CASSYSPLSGNKNIQYF. The DNA of the CDR3 is TGTGCCAGCAGTTACTCACCATTGAGCGGGAACAAAAACATTCAGTACTTC.

This chain joins TRBV7-2 and TRBJ2-1; no reliable D call. V was clipped by 1 base and J by 6 bases, with 10 bases between them. Germline V lookup: CDR1 SGHTA, CDR2 FQGNSA. CDR3 length: 14 amino acids. This CDR3 reads CASSLGHGSNEQFF. DNA of the CDR3: TGTGCCAGCAGCTTAGGACACGGAAGCAATGAGCAGTTCTTC.

The chain has TRBV29-1 and TRBJ1-1, with 11 positions matching TRBD1. Germline V gives CDR1 SQVTM, CDR2 ANQGSEA. Trimming took 7 bases from V and 3 from J; bases not matched to a gene: 7. The CDR3 spans 14 residues. The CDR3 loop reads CSATPGQGDTEAFF. DNA of the CDR3: TGCAGCGCTACTCCGGGACAGGGGGACACTGAAGCTTTCTTT.

J is TRBJ2-3 and V is TRBV29-1, with D perhaps matching TRBD2 (7 bases). The CDR3 sequence is 14 residues long. Germline loops: CDR1 SQVTM, CDR2 ANQGSEA. Between the trimmed V and J ends, which lost 6 bases and 4 bases, there was a span of 17 bases. The CDR3 coding sequence is TGCAGCGTGGGGGGGCCTCGACCCCCAGATACGCAGTATTTT. Its protein product is CSVGGPRPPDTQYF.

This chain joins TRBV5-1 and TRBJ2-3; D is possibly TRBD2 (6 bases). Germline-derived CDR1 and CDR2 are SGHRS and YFSETQ. The V gene lost 0 bases and the J gene lost 3 bases, with 11 bases spanning the gap. The CDR3 has 15 amino acids. As DNA, the CDR3 is TGCGCCAGCAGCTTGGCGGGAGACGGGACAGATACGCAGTATTTT. Translating gives CASSLAGDGTDTQYF. The full variable domain, in which reference TRBV5-1 and TRBJ2-3 provide the parts outside the CDR3, is KAGVTQTPRYLIKTRGQQVTLSCSPISGHRSVSWYQQTPGQGLQFLFEYFSETQRNKGNFPGRFSGRQFSNSRSEMNVSTLELGDSALYLCASSLAGDGTDTQYFGPGTRLTVL.

The V gene is TRBV5-1, the J gene TRBJ2-6; possible D gene TRBD2, 5 bases. Looked up from germline, CDR1 is SGHRS and CDR2 is YFSETQ. This CDR3 is 15 amino acids long. V lost 4 bases and J 0 bases, leaving 8 bases between the germline ends. CDR3 residues: CASSNGNSGANVLTF. CDR3 DNA: TGCGCCAGCAGCAACGGGAACTCTGGGGCCAACGTCCTGACTTTC. Full variable domain (remainder filled in from reference TRBV5-1 and TRBJ2-6): KAGVTQTPRYLIKTRGQQVTLSCSPISGHRSVSWYQQTPGQGLQFLFEYFSETQRNKGNFPGRFSGRQFSNSRSEMNVSTLELGDSALYLCASSNGNSGANVLTFGAGSRLTVL.

This clone was seen only once. J is TRBJ1-1 and V is TRBV5-6, with TRBD1 as a possible D gene (6 bases). This CDR3 region has 15 residues. Germline values: CDR1 SGHDT, CDR2 YYEEEE. V gave up 0 bases and J gave up 5 bases, with 14 bases separating them. The CDR3 spells CASSLAAGVWTEAFF. Here the CDR3 DNA reads TGTGCCAGCAGCTTGGCGGCAGGGGTTTGGACTGAAGCTTTCTTT.

The CDR3 DNA is TGTGCCACCAGCAGAGATGAGGGGGACCGGGACTATGGCTACACCTTC. This sequence encodes CATSRDEGDRDYGYTF. The J gene is TRBJ1-2, the V gene TRBV15; a weak D match, TRBD1 (6 bases). V lost 0 bases, J lost 3 bases, and 14 bases lay in between. The CDR3 sequence is 16 residues long. CDR1 LNHNV and CDR2 YYDKDF come from the germline V gene (reference sequence). Filled out from reference TRBV15 and TRBJ1-2, the complete variable domain reads DAMVIQNPRYQVTQFGKPVTLSCSQTLNHNVMYWYQQKSSQAPKLLFHYYDKDFNNEADTPDNFQSRRPNTSFCFLDIRSPGLGDTAMYLCATSRDEGDRDYGYTFGSGTRLTVV.

This clone was seen once. The V gene is TRBV5-4, the J gene TRBJ2-5; 7 bases are shared with TRBD2. J lost 3 bases, V lost 0 bases, and 8 bases had no gene match. CDR1 and CDR2 (germline): SGHNT, YYREEE (reference sequence). The CDR3 spans 16 residues. The CDR3 is CASSLAGTGGEETQYF. In DNA, the CDR3 is TGTGCCAGCAGCTTGGCCGGGACGGGGGGTGAAGAGACCCAGTACTTC.

The chain has TRBV24-1 and TRBJ1-5; D is uncertain. The CDR3 loop spans 14 amino acids. Trimming cost V 10 bases and J 4 bases, with 16 bases left between them. Germline CDR1 is KGHDR and CDR2 is SFDVKD. Here the CDR3 reads CATASDGLNQPQHF. The CDR3 DNA sequence: TGTGCCACAGCGAGCGATGGCCTAAATCAGCCCCAGCATTTT.

This clone appeared a single time. The chain carries TRBV11-1 and TRBJ2-7; 11 bases are a match to TRBD1. V was clipped by 1 base and J by 6 bases; unmatched bases: 2. The CDR3 sequence is 14 residues long. Per the germline V gene, CDR1 is SGHAT and CDR2 is FQDESV (reference sequence). The CDR3 region is CASSLGTGGTEQYV. The CDR3 coding sequence is TGTGCCAGCAGCTTAGGGACAGGGGGCACCGAGCAGTACGTC.

This clone turned up a few times. This rearrangement joins TRBV24-1 to TRBJ1-2; 7 positions agree with TRBD1. Germline V gives CDR1 KGHDR, CDR2 SFDVKD. The trim removed 7 bases at V and 6 bases at J, leaving 10 bases unmatched. The CDR3 loop spans 14 amino acids. This CDR3 reads CATSPRQGRDGYTF. The CDR3, as DNA: TGTGCCACCAGCCCCCGACAGGGACGAGATGGCTACACCTTC.

The chain couples TRBV5-6 to TRBJ2-5; 9 nucleotides agree with TRBD1. Germline values: CDR1 SGHDT, CDR2 YYEEEE. V shed 2 bases and J 3 bases; nucleotides not matched to a gene: 8. The CDR3 length is 16 residues. CDR3 residues: CASSFSSTGGKETQYF. The CDR3, as DNA: TGTGCCAGCAGCTTCAGCTCGACAGGGGGAAAAGAGACCCAGTACTTC.

The rearrangement links TRBV18 to TRBJ2-1, with 7 bases that match TRBD1. The CDR3 has 16 amino acids. Unmatched junction bases numbered 4, after V lost 0 bases and J lost 2 bases. Germline V gene data show CDR1 as KGHSH and CDR2 as LQKENI. The CDR3 is CASSPPKDRAYNEQFF. CDR3 DNA sequence: TGTGCCAGCTCACCACCGAAAGACAGGGCCTACAATGAGCAGTTCTTC.

V gene TRBV2 combines with J gene TRBJ1-6; D not resolved. Germline CDR1 reads SNHLY; CDR2 reads FYNNEI. Trimming left V 2 bases short and J 10 bases short, with 18 bases between. CDR3 size: 16 residues. The DNA for the CDR3 is TGTGCCAGCAGTGAACTAGCTGGCGGGTCGGGCTCACCCCTCCACTTT. This translates into CASSELAGGSGSPLHF.

The chain employs TRBV10-3 and TRBJ1-2; D gene ambiguous. The V gene lost 7 bases and the J gene lost 4 bases, with 13 bases spanning the gap. From germline, CDR1 is ENHRY and CDR2 SYGVKD. CDR3 length: 13 amino acids. For the CDR3, the DNA is TGTGCCATCACCTTTACAGAGGGCTATGGCTACACCTTC. Its translation: CAITFTEGYGYTF.

The V and J genes are TRBV7-9 and TRBJ1-1, with a possible D match to TRBD1 (6 bases). The V gene's germline CDR1 is SEHNR and CDR2 FQNEAQ (reference sequence). V dropped 6 bases and J dropped 1 base, with 9 bases sitting between them. The CDR3 is 13 residues long. The CDR3 reads CASRATGNTEAFF. Here the CDR3 DNA reads TGTGCCAGCAGGGCGACAGGGAACACTGAAGCTTTCTTT.

The sample holds one count of this clone. The chain links TRBV5-5 to TRBJ1-1, with D possibly TRBD1 on 5 matching bases. The V and J ends lost 4 bases and 4 bases respectively, with 14 bases between them. CDR1 is SGHKS, CDR2 YYEKEE, per germline (reference sequence). The CDR3 length is 14 residues. CDR3 bases: TGTGCCAGCAGCCTAGGGTCAGGGATCACTGAAGCTTTCTTT. Translation: CASSLGSGITEAFF. The whole variable domain, filled in from reference TRBV5-5 and TRBJ1-1, reads DAGVTQSPTHLIKTRGQQVTLRCSPISGHKSVSWYQQVLGQGPQFIFQYYEKEERGRGNFPDRFSARQFPNYSSELNVNALLLGDSALYLCASSLGSGITEAFFGQGTRLTVV.

The chain's CDR3 is CASGLGEGNYGYTF. As DNA, the CDR3 is TGTGCTAGTGGTTTGGGAGAGGGAAACTATGGCTACACCTTC. V gene TRBV12-5 combines with J gene TRBJ1-2; D gene uncertain. V gave up 1 base and J gave up 2 bases, with 8 bases separating them. Germline V lookup: CDR1 LGHNT, CDR2 FRNRAP. The CDR3 is 14 residues long.

This clone appeared once. Relative to the germline gene, one junction end is altered; a read error may explain this. This sequence joins TRBV7-3 and TRBJ2-3; a weak D match, TRBD2 (5 bases). Germline CDR1 SGHTA, CDR2 FQGTGA. This CDR3 is built from 13 residues. The DNA for the CDR3 is TGTGCCAGCAGCTTAAACCCCAGCGGTTACGCAGTATTT. This gives the protein CASSLNPSGYAVF.

J is TRBJ2-7 and V is TRBV7-8; D is perhaps TRBD2 (6 bases). CDR1 is SGHVS, CDR2 FQNEAQ, per germline. V was clipped by 8 bases and J by 1 base, with 15 bases between them. CDR3 length: 14 amino acids. This CDR3 reads CASGRIEFSYEQYF. CDR3 sequence (DNA): TGTGCCAGCGGGAGGATAGAGTTTTCCTACGAGCAGTACTTC. Based on the CDR3 plus reference TRBV7-8 and TRBJ2-7, the full variable domain is GAGVSQSPRYKVAKRGQDVALRCDPISGHVSLFWYQQALGQGPEFLTYFQNEAQLDKSGLPSDRFFAERPEGSVSTLKIQRTQQEDSAVYLCASGRIEFSYEQYFGPGTRLTVT.

The V and J genes are TRBV24-1 and TRBJ2-1; unclear D gene. V was clipped by 4 bases and J by 0 bases, with 6 bases between them. The CDR3 is made up of 14 amino acids. Germline assignment: CDR1 KGHDR and CDR2 SFDVKD. The CDR3 sequence is CATSDSFSYNEQFF. The CDR3 coding sequence is TGTGCCACCAGTGACTCCTTCTCCTACAATGAGCAGTTCTTC.